This T cell receptor (beta chain) was identified during a study of T cell repertoires in cytomegalovirus infection (dated by TCRdb to about 2019). Turning to the overall study: Peptide stimulations targeted recently identified HLA-C-restricted CMV epitopes, whose presentation resists viral immunomodulation, together with well-studied HLA-B-restricted epitopes. Donor HLA type was relevant to the analysis, as public TCR beta signatures indicated carriage of CMV infection together with the matching HLA type.

Instrument used: Illumina HiSeq 1500. Through fastp at Q25 and MiXCR, TCRdb rebuilt clones from the public reads, retaining in-frame beta chains. Rows are combined by CDR3 protein, so each entry shows the most common genes and DNA. The sample profile shows 750,000 to 900,000 distinct CDR3 sequences; 25% to 30% of them were found once. The top ten hold over 10% of the sample. The sample's treatment or condition label, decoded: in vitro stimulation with specific CMV peptide epitopes to enrich CMV-specific T cells. This clonotype turned up a few times. No cognate antigen has been identified for it. Per-nucleotide qualities are absent, and no much larger clonotype sits a single base away. The full study reports these points: In both this cohort and an independent cohort of 300 to 450 donors, the cumulative frequency of public TCR beta family members distinguished carriers of CMV infection plus the relevant HLA type. In the ex vivo response, HLA-C-restricted CMV-specific TCR beta clonotypes were dominant, and in two of eight donors the single most frequent clonotype came from this HLA-C-restricted group.

Including cysteine and phenylalanine, the CDR3 has 15 amino acids. The entry retains the CDR3 DNA only, 45 bases that are in frame from base 1. The germline ends are 17 bases apart after V is trimmed by 7 bases and J by 4 bases. The germline V gene (reference sequence) provides CDR1 SEHNR and CDR2 FQNEAQ. The source was cultured CD8+ T cells from PBMCs, collected from culture after CMV antigen stimulation. This receptor was taken from a human donor in good health (CMV status not recorded). Some clones in this sample may be carry-over from other donors' samples. The sequence joins TRBV7-9 to TRBJ2-1; TRBD1 is a weak D gene call, 5 bases matching. For the CDR3, the sequence is CASTTPRARYNEQFF. The nucleotides are TGTGCCAGCACTACCCCCAGGGCCCGGTACAATGAGCAGTTCTTC.